Presented here are 5 T cell receptor beta chains from one specimen sequenced in a study of T cells in Graves' hyperthyroidism and ophthalmopathy. Amplification of TCR beta CDR3 regions was performed using RNA transcripts as template. In the first-round RT-PCR of the TCR CDR3, the HTBI primer set was used. TCRdb fed the multiplex PCR reads into MiXCR, producing one record per CDR3 protein. The data contain 45,000 or so distinct CDR3 sequences, roughly 49% of them singletons. The sequencing sample was made of peripheral blood or thyroid tissue (not recorded which). Every receptor here comes from a woman in her fifties or sixties with Graves' hyperthyroidism.

The V gene is TRBV7-6, the J gene TRBJ1-4, with 7 bases identical to TRBD1. The V gene's germline CDR1 is SGHVS and CDR2 FNYEAQ. The V segment lost 5 bases and the J segment 6 bases; nucleotides outside the gene matches: 9. The CDR3 length is 15 residues. CDR3 protein: CASSPRQGRDEKLFF. CDR3 DNA: TGTGCCAGCAGCCCAAGACAGGGCCGGGATGAAAAACTGTTTTTT.

This clonotype came up once. At one of its ends the junction is not consistent with the germline gene, which may arise from a read error. This CDR3 is CASSVGLGEETRYF. The CDR3 bases are TGTGCCAGCAGCGTGGGACTCGGTGAAGAGACCCGGTACTTC. The chain uses TRBV9 and TRBJ2-5; tentatively, D is TRBD2 (6 bases). There are 14 residues in the CDR3. The germline V gene has CDR1 SGDLS and CDR2 YYNGEE.

The CDR3 DNA sequence: TGCAGTACCGGACTGCGGGAGGAGCAGTACTTC. The encoded protein is CSTGLREEQYF. The chain couples TRBV20-1 to TRBJ2-7; the match to TRBD2 covers 7 bases. V lost 8 bases to trimming and J lost 7 bases; unmatched junction nucleotides: 8. The germline V gene has CDR1 DFQATT and CDR2 SNEGSKA (reference sequence). This CDR3 has 11 residues.

This clonotype occurred a few times. At one boundary the junction diverges from the germline segment, which might be a read error. The V call is TRBV20-1, the J call TRBJ2-5; the D is unclear. The CDR3 length is 9 residues. Germline V CDR1 and CDR2: DFQATT, SNEGSKA (reference sequence). CDR3 in DNA: TGCAGTGCTAGAAACGCCCAGGACTTC. Its translation: CSARNAQDF.

This clonotype was seen many times. The chain uses TRBV7-2 and TRBJ2-2; D gene ambiguous. From germline, CDR1 is SGHTA and CDR2 FQGNSA. Trimming cost V 8 bases and J 6 bases, with 7 bases left between them. The CDR3 loop spans 11 amino acids. CDR3 amino acids: CASSVAGELFF. The CDR3 nucleotides read TGTGCCAGCTCAGTCGCCGGGGAGCTGTTTTTT.